These 29 T cell receptor beta chains came from one sample sequenced in a study of CD8 T cells in Susac syndrome. Reverse transcription of roughly 0.5 to 1 ug RNA was carried out with random hexamers. TCRdb reprocessed the immunoSEQ multiplex PCR reads with MiXCR, giving one entry per CDR3 protein. The table includes about 210,000 distinct CDR3 sequences, approximately 94% detected once. Sequencing input: CD4+ T cells from PBMCs. These receptors all stem from a human donor with Susac syndrome.

The rearrangement joins TRBV5-1 to TRBJ2-5; 11 bases match TRBD1. This CDR3 is built from 15 residues. Germline assignment: CDR1 SGHRS and CDR2 YFSETQ. V lost 4 bases and J lost 4; bases outside the gene matches: 6. Here the CDR3 DNA reads TGCGCCAGCAGCCCCCGGACAGGGGGCGCAGAGACCCAGTACTTC. This sequence encodes CASSPRTGGAETQYF. The full variable domain, with the rest looked up from reference TRBV5-1 and TRBJ2-5, is KAGVTQTPRYLIKTRGQQVTLSCSPISGHRSVSWYQQTPGQGLQFLFEYFSETQRNKGNFPGRFSGRQFSNSRSEMNVSTLELGDSALYLCASSPRTGGAETQYFGPGTRLLVL.

The chain has TRBV6-6 and TRBJ2-7; D unclear. V was shortened by 6 bases and J by 6 bases, with 18 bases between the two germline ends. The germline CDR1 and CDR2 sequences are MNHNY and SVGAGI (reference sequence). This CDR3 is 14 amino acids long. The CDR3 sequence: CASSPKDGFSEQYF. For the CDR3, the DNA is TGTGCCAGCAGCCCGAAGGACGGCTTCAGCGAGCAGTACTTC.

The chain employs TRBV5-1 and TRBJ2-3; TRBD2 aligns across 8 bases. This CDR3 comprises 16 residues. The trim removed 3 bases at V and 4 bases at J, leaving 10 bases unmatched. CDR1 is SGHRS, CDR2 YFSETQ, per germline. Here the CDR3 reads CASSSTTSGGPDTQYF. CDR3 bases: TGCGCCAGCAGCTCTACAACTAGCGGAGGGCCAGATACGCAGTATTTT.

This chain joins TRBV20-1 and TRBJ1-1; unclear D gene. V lost 3 bases and J 5 bases, leaving 13 bases between the germline ends. This CDR3 spans 13 amino acids. The germline gives CDR1 DFQATT, CDR2 SNEGSKA (reference sequence). Here the CDR3 reads CSASRGVRTEAFF. CDR3 coding DNA: TGCAGTGCTAGCCGGGGAGTCAGAACTGAAGCTTTCTTT.

The table lists this clonotype with a few counts. The rearrangement joins TRBV5-1 to TRBJ2-5; D is ambiguous. V was cut by 1 base and J by 5 bases, with 12 bases left in between. The CDR3 extends over 14 amino acids. CDR1 and CDR2 (germline): SGHRS, YFSETQ. The DNA for the CDR3 is TGCGCCAGCAGCTTGCCTAGACCCCACGAGACCCAGTACTTC. It yields the protein CASSLPRPHETQYF.

With regard to this clonotype: One junction end disagrees with the germline gene, perhaps due to a read error. This chain links TRBV12-3 or TRBV12-4 with TRBJ2-7; 8 nucleotides agree with TRBD1. The CDR3 runs to 11 residues. CDR3 in amino acids: CASRGPGQVAF. The DNA of the CDR3 is TGTGCCAGCAGGGGCCCGGGACAGGTCGCGTTC.

The genes are TRBV30 and TRBJ2-2; 11 bases are shared with TRBD2. The J segment lost 5 bases and the V segment lost 2 bases, leaving 7 bases of the junction unmatched. In germline, CDR1 is GTSNPN, CDR2 SVGIG (reference sequence). The CDR3 consists of 16 residues. The CDR3 DNA reads TGTGCCTGGAGTCGTATAGCGGGGGGGCGGACCGGGGAGCTGTTTTTT. It yields the protein CAWSRIAGGRTGELFF.

V usage is TRBV19 and J usage is TRBJ1-5; D might be TRBD1 (6 bases). Germline V gene sequence: CDR1 LNHDA, CDR2 SQIVND (reference sequence). The CDR3 is made up of 13 amino acids. Trimming pared 4 bases from V and 5 bases from J, leaving 9 bases between. CDR3 in DNA: TGTGCCAGTAGTAACTCAGGGGATCAGCCCCAGCATTTT. Its protein product is CASSNSGDQPQHF.

J is TRBJ2-3 and V is TRBV24-1, with D possibly TRBD2 on 5 matching bases. V was trimmed by 1 base and J by 5 bases, leaving 12 bases between them. The V gene's germline CDR1 is KGHDR and CDR2 SFDVKD. This CDR3 comprises 15 residues. The CDR3 coding sequence is TGTGCCACCAGTGATTTAACGGGAATGGGAGATACGCAGTATTTT. As protein: CATSDLTGMGDTQYF.

The chain carries TRBV3-1 and TRBJ2-5; D ambiguous. V lost 5 bases, J lost 7 bases, and 17 bases lay in between. Germline lookup yields CDR1 LGHDT and CDR2 YNNKEL (reference sequence). The CDR3 runs 14 residues. The CDR3 sequence is CASSSNSISVTQYF. For the CDR3, the DNA is TGTGCCAGCAGCTCCAACTCGATTAGTGTGACCCAGTACTTC.

This chain uses TRBV7-2 with TRBJ1-6, with TRBD1 as a possible D gene (5 bases). Between the trimmed V and J ends, which lost 2 bases and 4 bases, there was a span of 18 bases. This CDR3 spans 18 amino acids. Germline V gives CDR1 SGHTA, CDR2 FQGNSA. CDR3 sequence (DNA): TGTGCCAGCAGCTTATTAGGTGGAAGTGAGGGGTATAATTCACCCCTCCACTTT. Its protein product is CASSLLGGSEGYNSPLHF.

This clonotype showed up just once. The CDR3 spells CSGVGAGTSGRETQYF. The CDR3, as DNA: TGCAGTGGAGTTGGTGCCGGGACTAGCGGTAGAGAGACCCAGTACTTC. V and J are TRBV20-1 and TRBJ2-5; TRBD2 matches 11 bases. This CDR3 is 16 amino acids long. V shed 7 bases, J shed 4 bases, and the junction held 14 bases outside the gene matches. The germline gives CDR1 DFQATT, CDR2 SNEGSKA (reference sequence).

This chain uses TRBV20-1 with TRBJ2-1; TRBD1 aligns across 12 bases. CDR3 length: 15 residues. Germline CDR1 DFQATT, CDR2 SNEGSKA (reference sequence). J gave up 8 bases and V 5 bases, and 10 bases lay outside the gene matches. Here the CDR3 reads CSAPSGTGGFDEQFF. CDR3 in DNA: TGCAGTGCTCCCTCCGGGACAGGGGGCTTCGATGAGCAGTTCTTC.

The rearrangement uses TRBV13 and TRBJ1-2; 7 nucleotides agree with TRBD1. V shed 7 bases and J 1 base; nucleotides not matched to a gene: 12. The CDR3 runs to 16 residues. Germline lookup yields CDR1 PRHDT and CDR2 FYEKMQ (reference sequence). CDR3 sequence (DNA): TGTGCCAGCAACGTAAGAGGACAGGAGATTAACTATGGCTACACCTTC. It yields the protein CASNVRGQEINYGYTF.

The count of this clonotype is one. The chain links TRBV6-2 or TRBV6-3 to TRBJ2-2, with D uncertain. The CDR3 has 15 residues. Germline lookup yields CDR1 MNHEY and CDR2 SVGEGT. The V and J ends lost 2 bases and 1 base respectively, with 8 bases between them. The CDR3 region has the DNA TGTGCCAGCAGTTACCTGACCCTGAACACCGGGGAGCTGTTTTTT. It codes for CASSYLTLNTGELFF.

The rearrangement links TRBV6-2 or TRBV6-3 to TRBJ2-1; 8 bases align to TRBD2. Germline trimming cut 6 bases from V and 2 bases from J; bases unmatched to any gene: 6. Germline V lookup: CDR1 MNHEY, CDR2 SVGEGT. CDR3 length equals 15 residues. The CDR3 sequence: CASRLSGVPYNEQFF. DNA of the CDR3: TGTGCCAGCAGACTTAGCGGGGTGCCCTACAATGAGCAGTTCTTC.

This chain uses TRBV19 with TRBJ2-1; D remains unclear. The V end was cut by 5 bases, the J end by 5 bases, with 13 bases between. Germline CDR1 LNHDA, CDR2 SQIVND (reference sequence). This CDR3 has 14 amino acids. CDR3 bases: TGTGCCAGTAGTGGTAGTATACACGACAATGAGCAGTTCTTC. Its protein is CASSGSIHDNEQFF.

The chain couples TRBV7-9 to TRBJ1-2; 11 bases line up with TRBD1. Per the germline V gene, CDR1 is SEHNR and CDR2 is FQNEAQ (reference sequence). The CDR3 contains 14 residues. V lost 8 bases, J lost 7 bases, and 9 bases stayed unmatched. The CDR3 region is CASSRTGGATGYTF. In DNA form, the CDR3 reads TGTGCCAGCTCCCGGACAGGGGGCGCGACTGGCTACACCTTC. Drawing the rest from reference TRBV7-9 and TRBJ1-2, the complete variable domain is DTGVSQNPRHKITKRGQNVTFRCDPISEHNRLYWYRQTLGQGPEFLTYFQNEAQLEKSRLLSDRFSAERPKGSFSTLEIQRTEQGDSAMYLCASSRTGGATGYTFGSGTRLTVV.

This chain links TRBV9 with TRBJ2-7; 8 bases are a match to TRBD1. This CDR3 is built from 17 residues. Germline V lookup: CDR1 SGDLS, CDR2 YYNGEE. V shed 4 bases, J shed 5 bases, and the junction held 17 bases outside the gene matches. The CDR3 protein is CASSPRGGQGVVDEQYF. The CDR3 DNA reads as TGTGCCAGCAGCCCCCGGGGTGGACAGGGAGTAGTGGACGAGCAGTACTTC.

V is TRBV20-1 and J is TRBJ2-7; 10 positions agree with TRBD2. Germline-derived CDR1 and CDR2 are DFQATT and SNEGSKA (reference sequence). With 0 bases clipped from V and 1 base from J, the junction kept 6 bases outside the gene matches. The CDR3 has 16 amino acids. CDR3 DNA sequence: TGCAGTGCTAGAGATCGGCTAGCGGGGGAATCCTACGAGCAGTACTTC. Translation: CSARDRLAGESYEQYF.

The chain is built from TRBV24-1 and TRBJ1-5; D ambiguous. The V and J ends lost 1 base and 3 bases respectively, with 6 bases between them. CDR3 size: 14 residues. Germline V lookup: CDR1 KGHDR, CDR2 SFDVKD. The CDR3 region has the DNA TGTGCCACCAGTGATTTAGACACCAATCAGCCCCAGCATTTT. Translating it yields CATSDLDTNQPQHF.

CDR3 DNA: TGCAGTGCTAGTTCAGGGGGCTCGAGGGAAAAACTGTTTTTT. As protein: CSASSGGSREKLFF. The chain has TRBV20-1 and TRBJ1-4; 8 nucleotides line up with TRBD1. This CDR3 comprises 14 residues. The V gene end was trimmed by 3 bases and the J gene end by 8 bases; junction bases not matched to a gene: 8. CDR1 is DFQATT and CDR2 is SNEGSKA in the germline V gene (reference sequence).

The chain uses TRBV3-1 and TRBJ1-3; no definite D call. The V end lost 5 bases, the J end lost 7 bases, and 18 bases lay between the germline ends. This CDR3 is 15 amino acids long. Germline V gives CDR1 LGHDT, CDR2 YNNKEL (reference sequence). The CDR3 sequence is CASSGRVLVGNTIYF. In DNA form, the CDR3 reads TGTGCCAGCAGCGGCCGGGTCCTAGTCGGGAACACCATATATTTT.

V gene TRBV6-2 or TRBV6-3 combines with J gene TRBJ1-2, with D perhaps matching TRBD1 (5 bases). Trimming took off 0 bases at V and 5 bases at J, with 13 bases between the two ends. The CDR3 has 15 residues. Germline-derived CDR1 and CDR2 are MNHEY and SVGEGT. CDR3 in amino acids: CASSYSPRTQYGYTF. The CDR3 coding sequence is TGTGCCAGCAGTTACTCCCCGAGGACACAGTATGGCTACACCTTC.

The rearrangement uses TRBV6-1 and TRBJ1-4, with a weak D call TRBD1 (6 bases). Germline V lookup: CDR1 MNHNS, CDR2 SASEGT. The CDR3 totals 13 residues. Trimming shortened V by 2 bases and J by 8 bases, and 9 bases separated the two germline ends. The DNA of the CDR3 is TGTGCCAGCAGTGAATTCGGACAGGAAAAACTGTTTTTT. It translates to CASSEFGQEKLFF.

The chain recombines TRBV6-1 with TRBJ1-4, with TRBD1 matching 9 bases. Germline loops: CDR1 MNHNS, CDR2 SASEGT. The V and J ends lost 7 bases and 0 bases, in that order; junction bases with no gene match: 6. This CDR3 spans 16 amino acids. The CDR3, as DNA: TGTGCCAGCAAGAAGGGACAGGGAACAACTAATGAAAAACTGTTTTTT. Translated, it gives CASKKGQGTTNEKLFF.

Here the CDR3 reads CSVSLGSSAGAFF. Here the CDR3 DNA reads TGCAGCGTCTCACTAGGCTCCTCAGCTGGAGCTTTCTTT. The rearrangement links TRBV29-1 to TRBJ1-1; no firm D call. V was trimmed by 6 bases and J by 10 bases, leaving 21 bases between them. The CDR3 is 13 amino acids. From germline, CDR1 is SQVTM and CDR2 ANQGSEA.

The chain is built from TRBV7-2 and TRBJ2-7; no clear D gene. The V end lost 1 base, the J end lost 2 bases, and 12 bases lay between the germline ends. The CDR3 totals 15 residues. Germline CDR1 SGHTA, CDR2 FQGNSA. CDR3 residues: CASSLGRAETYEQYF. The CDR3 nucleotides read TGTGCCAGCAGCTTAGGTAGGGCAGAAACCTACGAGCAGTACTTC.

J is TRBJ2-2 and V is TRBV4-3; D may be TRBD2 (5 bases). The V end lost 1 base, the J end lost 1 base, and 10 bases lay between the germline ends. The CDR3 consists of 16 residues. Germline-derived CDR1 and CDR2 are LGHNA and YSLEER. The CDR3 DNA reads TGCGCCAGCAGCCAAGTTGGGCGGGTGAACACCGGGGAGCTGTTTTTT. Translating it yields CASSQVGRVNTGELFF.